This TCR beta chain came from a study of T cells in Graves' hyperthyroidism and ophthalmopathy. The V gene's germline CDR1 is SGDLS and CDR2 YYNGEE. The CDR3 runs 14 residues. The trim removed 0 bases at V and 6 bases at J, leaving 4 bases unmatched. This blood was taken when hyperthyroidism was first diagnosed, before any ophthalmopathy symptoms existed. Amplification of TCR beta CDR3 regions used RNA as the template. The HTBI set primed first-round TCR CDR3 RT-PCR. TCRdb reprocessed the multiplex PCR reads with MiXCR, giving one entry per CDR3 protein. The sample lists around 300,000 distinct CDR3 sequences; under 30% were seen once.

Source material: blood. The chain uses TRBV9 and TRBJ2-5; 8 bases match TRBD1. The clonotype was recovered from a man aged 35-49 years with Graves' hyperthyroidism that later progressed to Graves' ophthalmopathy. CDR3 sequence: CASSVATGGQTQYF. The CDR3 DNA reads as TGTGCCAGCAGCGTAGCTACAGGGGGACAGACCCAGTACTTC.